This T cell receptor beta chain derives from a study of CD8+CD57+ T cells in acquired aplastic anemia. Whole-study context: Sorted CD4+ and CD8+ cell DNA averaged roughly 3 ug. CD4+ reads averaged about 11 million in healthy donors.

Findings and caveats of the study: Fewer than 30 CD8+ CDR3 sequences were shared between patients and controls. Researchers reported that CD8+ Simpson's diversity was not significantly different in patients versus controls.

With respect to this clonotype: What it binds is unknown.

Trimming removed 4 bases at V and 2 bases at J, with 11 bases between. There are 14 residues in the CDR3. The V gene's germline CDR1 is SGHTA and CDR2 FQGNSA. Genomic DNA provided the template from which TCR beta VDJ and CDR3 profiles were obtained. TCRdb called the reads again in MiXCR, with one record for every CDR3 protein. Counted here are around 190,000 distinct CDR3 sequences, under 65% occurring once; the ten biggest clones make up around 32%. The chain combines TRBV7-2 with TRBJ2-5; D call uncertain. The source is a human donor in good health. Source material: sorted CD4+, CD8+, or CD8+CD57+ T cells (not recorded which) from PBMCs. DNA for the CDR3: TGTGCCAGCAGCTCCCACGCCCTTCAAGAGACCCAGTACTTC. As protein: CASSSHALQETQYF.